The 30 T cell receptor beta chains reported below all come from one sample, sequenced in a study of cytomegalovirus exposure and HLA in healthy donors. Assay: immunoSEQ multiplex PCR; the TCRdb copy retains only in-frame clones and omits some. This table has about 68,000 clones, around 97% appearing once. Specimen: PBMCs. The receptors originated from a man aged 18 to 29 in good health and CMV-seronegative.

The gene calls are TRBV2 and TRBJ2-3, with 12 bases that match TRBD1. V lost 5 bases, J lost 6 bases, and 6 bases stayed unmatched. Germline V gene sequence: CDR1 SNHLY, CDR2 FYNNEI. The CDR3 is made up of 15 amino acids. The CDR3 sequence is CASSPGQGAFDTQYF. CDR3 sequence (DNA): TGTGCCAGCAGTCCGGGACAGGGGGCGTTCGATACGCAGTATTTT.

The sample holds one count of this clone. V usage is TRBV7-6 and J usage is TRBJ2-1; 7 bases map to TRBD1. Per germline, CDR1 SGHVS and CDR2 FNYEAQ. This CDR3 comprises 13 residues. With 5 bases clipped from V and 7 bases from J, the junction kept 5 bases outside the gene matches. CDR3 protein: CASSMGQRNEQFF. The DNA of the CDR3 is TGTGCCAGCAGCATGGGACAGCGGAATGAGCAGTTCTTC.

J is TRBJ1-2 and V is TRBV5-4; 7 nucleotides match TRBD1. The CDR3 totals 16 residues. V lost 3 bases to trimming and J lost 4 bases; unmatched junction nucleotides: 12. Germline V lookup: CDR1 SGHNT, CDR2 YYREEE (reference sequence). The CDR3, as DNA: TGTGCCAGCAGCTCAGGACAAAATACAGGGGCCTATGGCTACACCTTC. Translation: CASSSGQNTGAYGYTF. Full variable domain (rest looked up from reference TRBV5-4 and TRBJ1-2): ETGVTQSPTHLIKTRGQQVTLRCSSQSGHNTVSWYQQALGQGPQFIFQYYREEENGRGNFPPRFSGLQFPNYSSELNVNALELDDSALYLCASSSGQNTGAYGYTFGSGTRLTVV.

This chain links TRBV6-6 with TRBJ1-1; D possibly corresponds to TRBD1 (5 bases). This CDR3 is built from 15 residues. The V end was cut by 7 bases, the J end by 0 bases, with 15 bases between. The germline CDR1 and CDR2 sequences are MNHNY and SVGAGI (reference sequence). The CDR3 bases are TGTGCCAGCAATTCTTTGGAGGGGTTGAACACTGAAGCTTTCTTT. Amino acids: CASNSLEGLNTEAFF.

V is TRBV28 and J is TRBJ2-1; 10 bases are a match to TRBD1. Per the germline V gene, CDR1 is MDHEN and CDR2 is SYDVKM. The J segment lost 3 bases and the V segment lost 5 bases, leaving 10 bases of the junction unmatched. The length of the CDR3 is 17 residues. The CDR3 loop is CASSPTPGQGYYNEQFF. CDR3 DNA sequence: TGTGCCAGCAGTCCTACTCCGGGACAGGGGTACTACAATGAGCAGTTCTTC. Combining the CDR3 with reference TRBV28 and TRBJ2-1 gives the whole variable domain DVKVTQSSRYLVKRTGEKVFLECVQDMDHENMFWYRQDPGLGLRLIYFSYDVKMKEKGDIPEGYSVSREKKERFSLILESASTNQTSMYLCASSPTPGQGYYNEQFFGPGTRLTVL.

This chain joins TRBV9 and TRBJ1-2; no definite D call. V lost 1 base, J lost 5 bases, and 6 bases lay in between. This CDR3 region has 12 residues. Germline V lookup: CDR1 SGDLS, CDR2 YYNGEE. CDR3 sequence (DNA): TGTGCCAGCAGCGTATCCGAGTATGGCTACACCTTC. Its protein is CASSVSEYGYTF.

The V and J genes are TRBV10-1 and TRBJ2-2; D might be TRBD2 (5 bases). Trimming took 3 bases from V and 4 from J, leaving 9 bases between them. Germline V lookup: CDR1 WNHNN, CDR2 SYGVQD (reference sequence). CDR3 length: 14 residues. The CDR3 here is CASSERRTTGELFF. The CDR3 region has the DNA TGCGCCAGCAGTGAAAGGAGGACCACCGGGGAGCTGTTTTTT.

The rearrangement uses TRBV9 and TRBJ1-2, with 11 positions matching TRBD1. Per the germline V gene, CDR1 is SGDLS and CDR2 is YYNGEE. CDR3 size: 16 residues. V lost 0 bases and J lost 7; bases outside the gene matches: 8. CDR3 sequence (DNA): TGTGCCAGCAGCGTAGAGTGGACAGGGGGCGTTGGTGGCTACACCTTC. It specifies CASSVEWTGGVGGYTF.

The genes are TRBV18 and TRBJ2-1, with D perhaps TRBD2 (6 bases). The V end was cut by 6 bases, the J end by 4 bases, with 10 bases between. In germline, CDR1 is KGHSH, CDR2 LQKENI. CDR3 length: 13 amino acids. The CDR3 sequence is CASSGGLYNEQFF. The CDR3 DNA follows: TGTGCCAGCTCCGGGGGACTTTACAATGAGCAGTTCTTC.

The chain has TRBV2 and TRBJ1-5, with D tentatively TRBD1 (5 bases). This CDR3 has 15 residues. Trimming removed 1 base from V and 2 bases from J, with 9 bases in between. Per the germline V gene, CDR1 is SNHLY and CDR2 is FYNNEI. Written as DNA, the CDR3 is TGTGCCAGCAGTGAAGACGGGGGAGGCAATCAGCCCCAGCATTTT. Protein: CASSEDGGGNQPQHF.

The CDR3 sequence: CASSIGQGHTDTQYF. The CDR3 DNA is TGCGCCAGCAGCATCGGACAGGGCCACACAGATACGCAGTATTTT. The chain has TRBV5-1 and TRBJ2-3; 8 positions agree with TRBD1. This CDR3 comprises 15 residues. Germline V CDR1 and CDR2: SGHRS, YFSETQ. Trimming cost V 4 bases and J 2 bases; bases outside gene matches: 6.

The chain is built from TRBV7-8 and TRBJ1-5; D unclear. Germline lookup yields CDR1 SGHVS and CDR2 FQNEAQ. The V end was cut by 1 base, the J end by 2 bases, with 3 bases between. The CDR3 loop spans 13 amino acids. DNA of the CDR3: TGTGCCAGCAGCTTAGGGCGCAATCAGCCCCAGCATTTT. Translating gives CASSLGRNQPQHF.

The chain is built from TRBV2 and TRBJ1-1, with TRBD1 matching 9 bases. The CDR3 sequence is 16 residues long. Unmatched junction bases numbered 8, after V lost 6 bases and J lost 0 bases. Per germline, CDR1 SNHLY and CDR2 FYNNEI. The CDR3 is CASRKLRQGVNTEAFF. The CDR3 region has the DNA TGTGCCAGCAGGAAACTCAGACAGGGGGTGAACACTGAAGCTTTCTTT.

The V call is TRBV19, the J call TRBJ1-5; D is ambiguous. The CDR3 extends over 11 amino acids. Trimming took off 9 bases at V and 7 bases at J, with 10 bases between the two ends. CDR1 and CDR2 from the germline V gene are LNHDA and SQIVND (reference sequence). CDR3 protein: CASGEEQPQHF. The DNA of the CDR3 is TGTGCCAGCGGGGAGGAGCAGCCCCAGCATTTT. Complete variable domain (other parts from reference TRBV19 and TRBJ1-5): DGGITQSPKYLFRKEGQNVTLSCEQNLNHDAMYWYRQDPGQGLRLIYYSQIVNDFQKGDIAEGYSVSREKKESFPLTVTSAQKNPTAFYLCASGEEQPQHFGDGTRLSIL.

The V call is TRBV4-1, the J call TRBJ1-5; TRBD1 matches 10 bases. The CDR3 is 18 residues long. V was clipped by 4 bases and J by 0 bases; unmatched bases: 9. Germline V gene sequence: CDR1 MGHRA, CDR2 YSYEKL. The CDR3 DNA reads as TGCGCCAGCAGCCGATGGACAGGGGGACGTACTAGCAATCAGCCCCAGCATTTT. As protein: CASSRWTGGRTSNQPQHF.

This chain connects TRBV7-9 to TRBJ1-1; a weak D match, TRBD1 (6 bases). V dropped 5 bases and J dropped 1 base, with 11 bases sitting between them. CDR3 size: 14 residues. Germline V gene lookup returns CDR1 SEHNR and CDR2 FQNEAQ (reference sequence). The CDR3 loop is CASSRGGENTEAFF. CDR3 nucleotide sequence: TGTGCCAGCAGCCGAGGGGGGGAGAACACTGAAGCTTTCTTT.

CDR3 sequence reads: CASIGTPGLLNTGELFF. CDR3 sequence (DNA): TGTGCCAGTATCGGGACTCCGGGACTGTTAAACACCGGGGAGCTGTTTTTT. The J gene is TRBJ2-2, the V gene TRBV19; possible D gene TRBD2, 6 bases. The CDR3 totals 17 residues. V was cut by 7 bases and J by 2 bases, with 20 bases left in between. Germline assignment: CDR1 LNHDA and CDR2 SQIVND (reference sequence).

The chain combines TRBV6-5 with TRBJ1-2; D unresolved. The CDR3 is 13 residues long. Trimming pared 0 bases from V and 6 bases from J, leaving 8 bases between. Germline V gene lookup returns CDR1 MNHEY and CDR2 SVGAGI. The CDR3 is CASSYSKENGYTF. CDR3 coding DNA: TGTGCCAGCAGTTACTCGAAAGAGAATGGCTACACCTTC.

The chain combines TRBV7-8 with TRBJ1-4, with 7 bases aligning to TRBD1. The CDR3 consists of 18 residues. Trimming took 3 bases from V and 1 from J; bases not matched to a gene: 11. CDR1 SGHVS and CDR2 FQNEAQ come from the germline V gene. CDR3 amino acids: CASSFRTGVSLTNEKLFF. The DNA for the CDR3 is TGTGCCAGCAGCTTTCGCACAGGGGTTTCCTTAACTAATGAAAAACTGTTTTTT.

The genes are TRBV2 and TRBJ2-1; 9 nucleotides agree with TRBD1. The CDR3 has 15 residues. Germline CDR1 is SNHLY and CDR2 is FYNNEI. V shed 7 bases and J 4 bases; nucleotides not matched to a gene: 8. Written as DNA, the CDR3 is TGTGCCAGCATTCCCGGGACAGGGTATTACAATGAGCAGTTCTTC. Amino acids: CASIPGTGYYNEQFF.

The rearrangement links TRBV19 to TRBJ1-2, with TRBD1 as a possible D gene (6 bases). CDR1 LNHDA and CDR2 SQIVND come from the germline V gene (reference sequence). V was pared by 3 bases and J by 8 bases, with 19 bases between. The CDR3 length is 15 residues. CDR3 amino acids: CASSMGQGNGGGYTF. DNA for the CDR3: TGTGCCAGTAGTATGGGGCAGGGGAATGGTGGAGGCTACACCTTC. The variable domain in full, with the rest retrieved from reference TRBV19 and TRBJ1-2, is DGGITQSPKYLFRKEGQNVTLSCEQNLNHDAMYWYRQDPGQGLRLIYYSQIVNDFQKGDIAEGYSVSREKKESFPLTVTSAQKNPTAFYLCASSMGQGNGGGYTFGSGTRLTVV.

This clone was detected once. The chain recombines TRBV15 with TRBJ1-6; 11 bases match TRBD1. With 3 bases clipped from V and 9 bases from J, the junction kept 7 bases outside the gene matches. The germline gives CDR1 LNHNV, CDR2 YYDKDF (reference sequence). The CDR3 spans 16 residues. The CDR3 is CATSSTGTGGFSPLHF. The CDR3 region has the DNA TGTGCCACCAGCAGTACCGGGACAGGGGGATTTTCACCCCTCCACTTT.

V and J are TRBV6-5 and TRBJ1-2, with TRBD1 matching 7 bases. This CDR3 spans 15 amino acids. V shed 6 bases and J 6 bases; nucleotides not matched to a gene: 13. Germline V gene data show CDR1 as MNHEY and CDR2 as SVGAGI. Here the CDR3 reads CASSQTRQGYNGYTF. In DNA, the CDR3 is TGTGCCAGCAGCCAAACCCGACAGGGCTATAATGGCTACACCTTC.

V is TRBV11-2 and J is TRBJ1-1, with 9 bases lining up with TRBD1. The length of the CDR3 is 15 residues. V trimming: 3 bases; J trimming: 4 bases; junction bases outside the gene matches: 6. Germline CDR1 SGHAT, CDR2 FQNNGV. CDR3 region: CASSLGDREGTEAFF. CDR3 sequence (DNA): TGTGCCAGCAGCTTGGGGGACAGGGAAGGCACTGAAGCTTTCTTT.

V and J are TRBV7-9 and TRBJ1-1, with no clear D. Trimming pared 1 base from V and 3 bases from J, leaving 12 bases between. Germline-derived CDR1 and CDR2 are SEHNR and FQNEAQ (reference sequence). The CDR3 extends over 15 amino acids. CDR3 residues: CASSLEWSGDTEAFF. CDR3 coding DNA: TGTGCCAGCAGCTTAGAGTGGTCGGGAGACACTGAAGCTTTCTTT.

The chain carries TRBV10-2 and TRBJ1-4; possibly TRBD1 for D (5 bases). Germline loops: CDR1 WSHSY, CDR2 SAAADI. With 4 bases removed from V and 6 bases from J, the gap between germline ends came to 12 bases. This CDR3 comprises 14 residues. The CDR3 DNA reads TGCGCCAGCAGTGTACGGCAGGGATATGAAAAACTGTTTTTT. This gives the protein CASSVRQGYEKLFF.

The gene calls are TRBV4-1 and TRBJ1-2; D is possibly TRBD1 (6 bases). The CDR3 covers 15 residues. The V end was cut by 0 bases, the J end by 4 bases, with 12 bases between. The germline CDR1 and CDR2 sequences are MGHRA and YSYEKL. The CDR3 is CASSQDNRATYGYTF. In nucleotides, the CDR3 is TGCGCCAGCAGCCAAGATAACAGGGCTACCTATGGCTACACCTTC.

This clone was recorded only once. The chain has TRBV6-5 and TRBJ1-5; D remains ambiguous. CDR3 length equals 14 residues. Trimming cost V 5 bases and J 7 bases, with 15 bases left between them. Germline V gene data show CDR1 as MNHEY and CDR2 as SVGAGI. The CDR3: CASSANPVRQPQHF. The CDR3 DNA follows: TGTGCCAGCAGTGCAAACCCCGTCCGGCAGCCCCAGCATTTT.

This clone was detected once. The chain links TRBV6-1 to TRBJ1-2; D is possibly TRBD1 (6 bases). The ends were cut back, 8 bases at V and 2 bases at J, with 9 bases in the middle. CDR3 length: 12 amino acids. Germline lookup yields CDR1 MNHNS and CDR2 SASEGT. The CDR3 sequence is CASEGDNYGYTF. The CDR3 DNA sequence: TGTGCCAGCGAGGGGGACAACTATGGCTACACCTTC.

The V gene is TRBV4-1, the J gene TRBJ1-6; 9 nucleotides match TRBD1. Germline lookup yields CDR1 MGHRA and CDR2 YSYEKL. The CDR3 has 15 amino acids. The trim removed 5 bases at V and 7 bases at J, leaving 6 bases unmatched. The CDR3 DNA reads TGCGCCAGCAGCTTCTTACAGGGGGCAAATTCACCCCTCCACTTT. It yields the protein CASSFLQGANSPLHF.